The TCR beta chain described here comes from a study of CD8 T cells in Susac syndrome. Broader study findings: The greatest CD8+ clonal expansion in Susac occurred in TEMRA cells and in active patients.

When the RNA was reverse transcribed, random hexamers were used with an input of about 0.5 to 1 ug. TCRdb re-called the immunoSEQ multiplex PCR reads through MiXCR, storing one row per CDR3 protein. The table records more than 80,000 distinct CDR3 sequences, less than 95% of them present only once. Trimming cost V 5 bases and J 1 base, with 5 bases left between them. CDR1 is LNHDA, CDR2 SQIVND, per germline (reference sequence). The CDR3 has 12 residues. Concerning this clonotype itself: Its antigen is undetermined.

The receptor's source is a human donor with Susac syndrome. Sequencing was carried out using CD8+ T cells from PBMCs. The gene calls are TRBV19 and TRBJ1-1, with D hard to call. The CDR3 region has the DNA TGTGCCAGTAGTGTACAGAACACTGAAGCTTTCTTT. This translates into CASSVQNTEAFF. Using reference TRBV19 and TRBJ1-1 for the parts outside the CDR3, the full variable domain is DGGITQSPKYLFRKEGQNVTLSCEQNLNHDAMYWYRQDPGQGLRLIYYSQIVNDFQKGDIAEGYSVSREKKESFPLTVTSAQKNPTAFYLCASSVQNTEAFFGQGTRLTVV.